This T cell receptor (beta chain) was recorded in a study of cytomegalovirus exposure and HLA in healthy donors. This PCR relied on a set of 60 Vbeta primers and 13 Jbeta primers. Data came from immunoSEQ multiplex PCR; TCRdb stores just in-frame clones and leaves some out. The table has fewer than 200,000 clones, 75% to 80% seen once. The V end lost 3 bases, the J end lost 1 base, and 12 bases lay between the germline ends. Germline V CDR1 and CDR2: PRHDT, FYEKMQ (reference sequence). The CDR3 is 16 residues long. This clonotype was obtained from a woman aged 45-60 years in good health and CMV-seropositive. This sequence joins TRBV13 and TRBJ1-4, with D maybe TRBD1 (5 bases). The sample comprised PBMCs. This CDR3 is CASSFRAFGTNEKLFF. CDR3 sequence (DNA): TGTGCCAGCAGCTTCAGGGCTTTCGGAACTAATGAAAAACTGTTTTTT.